This TCR beta chain stems from a study of T-cell memory formation after mild COVID-19. Study results and caveats: Pre-infection memory harbored some responding clones, suggesting cross-reactive memory joined.

Concerning this clonotype: As yet, its antigen is unknown.

Germline V lookup: CDR1 SGHAT, CDR2 FQNNGV. The length of the CDR3 is 15 residues. Germline trimming cut 2 bases from V and 3 bases from J; bases unmatched to any gene: 3. Constant-segment primers were used for 5'RACE, and the resulting TCR alpha and TCR beta cDNA libraries carried sample barcodes and UMIs. TCRdb redid the calling of the 5' RACE reads with MiXCR, one entry per CDR3 protein. This table holds 260,000 or so distinct CDR3 sequences, roughly a sixth found once. The chain employs TRBV11-2 and TRBJ2-3; 9 bases map to TRBD1. The sequence derives from a young man who had mild COVID-19 (a few samples of this study predate the infection). Cell type and time point are not known. The sequenced sample consisted of PBMCs or a T cell subset sorted from them (not recorded which). The CDR3 DNA reads TGTGCCAGCAGCTTATGGGGACAGGGAACAGATACGCAGTATTTT. This codes for CASSLWGQGTDTQYF. Complete variable domain (other parts from reference TRBV11-2 and TRBJ2-3): EAGVAQSPRYKIIEKRQSVAFWCNPISGHATLYWYQQILGQGPKLLIQFQNNGVVDDSQLPKDRFSAERLKGVDSTLKIQPAKLEDSAVYLCASSLWGQGTDTQYFGPGTRLTVL.